Included here is one TCR beta chain sequence, with context. No antigen is known for it. Trimming removed 3 bases from V and 12 bases from J; junction bases left unmatched: 12. CDR1 is SQVTM and CDR2 is ANQGSEA in the germline V gene. The CDR3 extends over 15 amino acids. The sample comes from a study of cytomegalovirus exposure and HLA in healthy donors. About the study: An earlier analysis found some 120 million unique TCR beta sequences from approximately 170 million T cells.

PCR employed 60 Vbeta and 13 Jbeta primers. Profiled with immunoSEQ multiplex PCR; TCRdb holds only in-frame clones, not every one. This sample yields about 170,000 clones, of which 82% are seen a single time; over 0.85% belongs to the top ten. Unrecorded immune exposures were likely, despite nominal health at sampling. Findings of the study overall: It has been reported that TCR beta sequences accurately predicted the HLA-A and HLA-B alleles of most subjects.

Sequencing was done on a sample of PBMCs. This receptor was taken from a girl between 2 and 10 years old in good health and CMV-seropositive. This chain joins TRBV29-1 and TRBJ2-1, with 12 bases fitting TRBD2. CDR3 in amino acids: CSVDRRLAGVSGQFF. In DNA, the CDR3 is TGCAGCGTTGATAGGCGACTAGCGGGAGTATCAGGGCAGTTCTTC.